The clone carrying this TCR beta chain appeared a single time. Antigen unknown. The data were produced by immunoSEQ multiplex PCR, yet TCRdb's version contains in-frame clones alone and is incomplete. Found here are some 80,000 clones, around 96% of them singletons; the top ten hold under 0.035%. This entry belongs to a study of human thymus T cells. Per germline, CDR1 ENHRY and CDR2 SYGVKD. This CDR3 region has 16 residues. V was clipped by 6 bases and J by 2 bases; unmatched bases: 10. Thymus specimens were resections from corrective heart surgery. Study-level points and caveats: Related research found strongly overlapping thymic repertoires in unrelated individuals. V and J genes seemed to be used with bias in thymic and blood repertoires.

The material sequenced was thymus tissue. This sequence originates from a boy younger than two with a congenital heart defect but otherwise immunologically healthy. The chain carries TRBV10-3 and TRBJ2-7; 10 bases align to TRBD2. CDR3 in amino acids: CAIRIQWTSGPYEQYF. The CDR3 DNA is TGTGCCATCAGGATTCAGTGGACTAGCGGTCCCTACGAGCAGTACTTC.